This entry features one TCR beta chain sequence. The V end was cut by 0 bases, the J end by 7 bases, with 10 bases between. The CDR3 sequence is 14 residues long. The V gene's germline CDR1 is SGHVS and CDR2 FNYEAQ. The data derive from a study of somatic mutations in cytotoxic T cells in rheumatoid arthritis. Repertoires were generated with immunoSEQ multiplex PCR, while TCRdb's copy carries only in-frame clones and drops some. The data show about 30,000 clones, approximately 78% seen once. The sequence came from an adult with rheumatoid arthritis. The sequenced material came from CD8+ T cells sorted from blood. J is TRBJ2-1 and V is TRBV7-6; no reliable D call. The CDR3 here is CASSLATRRNEQFF. The CDR3 nucleotides read TGTGCCAGCAGCTTAGCTACGCGGCGAAATGAGCAGTTCTTC.